These 27 T cell receptor beta chains came from one sample sequenced in a study of blood T cells in healthy people across ages. A second 7 to 11 cycle PCR used barcoded and J-beta primers. MiXCR, run by TCRdb on the 5' RACE reads, gives a single entry per CDR3 protein. Of fewer than 2,000,000 distinct CDR3 sequences listed, about 35% were seen once; the top ten hold over 9%. Material: blood. The receptor set was obtained from a woman aged 30 to 39 in good health.

This clonotype was detected only a few times. The chain joins TRBV18 to TRBJ2-5; D call uncertain. The end of the DNA fits TRBJ2-7 better, so the J call may be wrong. This CDR3 comprises 12 residues. Per germline, CDR1 KGHSH and CDR2 LQKENI. The CDR3: CASSPGMYEQYF. DNA for the CDR3: TGTGCCAGCTCACCAGGAATGTACGAGCAGTACTTC.

This chain connects TRBV27 to TRBJ2-1, with D perhaps matching TRBD1 or TRBD2 (5 bases each). Trimming pared 9 bases from V and 12 bases from J, leaving 27 bases between. Germline V CDR1 and CDR2: MNHEY, SMNVEV (reference sequence). The length of the CDR3 is 15 residues. CDR3 DNA: TGTGCCAGTCATCCGGGGAGAACAGGAATCCTCCTGCAGTTCTTC. Protein product: CASHPGRTGILLQFF.

The chain employs TRBV10-3 and TRBJ1-1; a weak D match, TRBD1 (5 bases). Germline CDR1 and CDR2: ENHRY and SYGVKD. The V end was cut by 8 bases, the J end by 4 bases, with 11 bases between. This CDR3 spans 12 amino acids. The DNA for the CDR3 is TGTGCCATCCAGGGTGGAGGCACTGAAGCTTTCTTT. Amino acid sequence: CAIQGGGTEAFF.

This chain joins TRBV27 and TRBJ2-1; TRBD1 aligns across 10 bases. The CDR3 has 16 amino acids. The trim removed 6 bases at V and 5 bases at J, leaving 10 bases unmatched. CDR1 and CDR2 from the germline V gene are MNHEY and SMNVEV (reference sequence). CDR3 protein: CASRPLRDRGNNEQFF. The CDR3 nucleotides are TGTGCCAGCAGGCCCCTGAGGGACAGGGGTAACAATGAGCAGTTCTTC.

The chain couples TRBV7-7 to TRBJ2-1, with 9 bases lining up with TRBD2. CDR1 is SSHAT and CDR2 is FNYEAQ in the germline V gene (reference sequence). This CDR3 contains 18 residues. CDR3 sequence (DNA): TGTGTCGGCAGCTCGCCTTGGCGGGAGGGCGGGGGAATCAATGAGCAGTTCTTC. As protein: CVGSSPWREGGGINEQFF.

The V gene is TRBV5-1, the J gene TRBJ1-2; perhaps TRBD1 as D (5 bases). Germline values: CDR1 SGHRS, CDR2 YFSETQ. V shed 2 bases and J shed 6 bases, with 14 bases lying between them. This CDR3 has 14 residues. The chain's CDR3 is CASSFVQGKDGYTF. Written as DNA, the CDR3 is TGCGCCAGCAGCTTTGTCCAGGGCAAGGATGGCTACACCTTC.

The chain carries TRBV5-1 and TRBJ2-7; D is undetermined. The CDR3 has 14 amino acids. The V end lost 1 base, the J end lost 0 bases, and 8 bases lay between the germline ends. Germline V CDR1 and CDR2: SGHRS, YFSETQ. CDR3 sequence: CASSLPEHSYEQYF. Here the CDR3 DNA reads TGCGCCAGCAGCTTGCCAGAACACTCCTACGAGCAGTACTTC. Drawing the rest from reference TRBV5-1 and TRBJ2-7, the complete variable domain is KAGVTQTPRYLIKTRGQQVTLSCSPISGHRSVSWYQQTPGQGLQFLFEYFSETQRNKGNFPGRFSGRQFSNSRSEMNVSTLELGDSALYLCASSLPEHSYEQYFGPGTRLTVT.

This clonotype appeared a few times. V and J are TRBV5-1 and TRBJ2-7; the match to TRBD2 covers 11 bases. Germline V gives CDR1 SGHRS, CDR2 YFSETQ. V shed 1 base, J shed 6 bases, and the junction held 0 bases outside the gene matches. The length of the CDR3 is 13 residues. The CDR3 region is CASSLTSGSEQYF. The CDR3 coding sequence is TGCGCCAGCAGCTTGACTAGCGGGAGCGAGCAGTACTTC.

This clonotype occurred a few times. CDR3 sequence reads: CASSQAKGQGASEKLFF. The CDR3 region has the DNA TGCGCCAGCAGCCAAGCAAAGGGGCAGGGGGCTTCGGAAAAACTGTTTTTT. This sequence joins TRBV4-1 and TRBJ1-4; TRBD1 matches 8 bases. After removal of 1 base from V and 8 bases from J, the junction contained 12 bases not matched to a gene. This CDR3 has 17 amino acids. Germline assignment: CDR1 MGHRA and CDR2 YSYEKL.

This rearrangement joins TRBV27 to TRBJ2-1; the D is unclear. V was pared by 5 bases and J by 0 bases, with 11 bases between. The germline V gene has CDR1 MNHEY and CDR2 SMNVEV (reference sequence). CDR3 length equals 15 residues. For the CDR3, the DNA is TGTGCCAGCAGTGCCTACAGCAGCTCCTACAATGAGCAGTTCTTC. It translates to CASSAYSSSYNEQFF.

This clonotype appeared a few times. CDR3 amino acids: CAISESPLTEAFF. For the CDR3, the DNA is TGTGCCATCAGTGAGTCGCCACTAACTGAAGCTTTCTTT. The gene calls are TRBV10-3 and TRBJ1-1; no clear D. This CDR3 region has 13 residues. Germline V gives CDR1 ENHRY, CDR2 SYGVKD. Trimming stripped 0 bases from V and 5 bases from J, with 7 bases between.

This rearrangement joins TRBV27 to TRBJ2-1; 10 nucleotides agree with TRBD2. V lost 2 bases to trimming and J lost 8 bases; unmatched junction nucleotides: 6. CDR3 length: 15 amino acids. Germline values: CDR1 MNHEY, CDR2 SMNVEV (reference sequence). CDR3 sequence (DNA): TGTGCCAGCAGTTTAGGGACTAGCGCCAACGATGAGCAGTTCTTC. Protein product: CASSLGTSANDEQFF.

The V gene is TRBV7-2, the J gene TRBJ1-5, with unresolved D. V lost 0 bases to trimming and J lost 7 bases, with 7 bases between them. The CDR3 consists of 13 residues. Germline V gives CDR1 SGHTA, CDR2 FQGNSA. CDR3 sequence reads: CASSLAREQPQHF. The CDR3 region has the DNA TGTGCCAGCAGCTTAGCGAGGGAACAGCCCCAGCATTTT.

The genes are TRBV5-6 and TRBJ2-7, with 10 bases fitting TRBD1. CDR1 and CDR2 from the germline V gene are SGHDT and YYEEEE. The CDR3 extends over 15 amino acids. V was clipped by 4 bases and J by 4 bases; unmatched bases: 8. The CDR3 nucleotides read TGTGCCAGCAGCCCGTTCAGGACAGGGGGGTACGAGCAGTACTTC. Its protein is CASSPFRTGGYEQYF.

This chain uses TRBV28 with TRBJ2-2; 7 bases fit TRBD2. J was trimmed by 1 base and V by 1 base; bases with no gene match: 3. This CDR3 spans 16 amino acids. Germline values: CDR1 MDHEN, CDR2 SYDVKM. CDR3 sequence (DNA): TGTGCCAGCAGTTTATCTGGGAGGGGGAACACCGGGGAGCTGTTTTTT. It yields the protein CASSLSGRGNTGELFF.

The table lists this clonotype with many counts. Germline and junction disagree at one end, which may indicate a read error. The chain employs TRBV5-1 and TRBJ1-2, with a tentative D call TRBD1 (5 bases). This CDR3 has 13 amino acids. The V gene's germline CDR1 is SGHRS and CDR2 YFSETQ. CDR3 loop: CASSSGTNYGYTF. CDR3 in DNA: TGTGCCAGCAGCTCAGGGACTAACTATGGCTACACCTTC.

This chain links TRBV12-3 or TRBV12-4 with TRBJ2-1; tentatively, D is TRBD2 (6 bases). V was shortened by 5 bases and J by 8 bases, with 13 bases between the two germline ends. This CDR3 region has 13 residues. For the CDR3, the DNA is TGTGCCAGCAGTCGTACTAGCACCTATGAGCAGTTCTTC. Amino acids: CASSRTSTYEQFF.

The CDR3 region has the DNA TGTGCCAGCAGTCCCCTAGCGGGATATCCAGATACGCAGTATTTT. Translation gives CASSPLAGYPDTQYF. The chain is built from TRBV5-6 and TRBJ2-3; TRBD2 matches at 9 bases. The CDR3 extends over 15 amino acids. In germline, CDR1 is SGHDT, CDR2 YYEEEE. Losses at the gene ends were 5 bases for V and 4 bases for J; bases not matched to a gene: 8.

The CDR3 region is CASSCGTGDSYEQYF. Here the CDR3 DNA reads TGTGCCAGCAGTTGCGGGACAGGGGATTCATACGAGCAGTACTTC. The chain combines TRBV27 with TRBJ2-7; TRBD1 aligns across 10 bases. V gave up 4 bases and J gave up 4 bases; unmatched junction bases: 7. The CDR3 is 15 residues long. CDR1 and CDR2 (germline): MNHEY, SMNVEV (reference sequence).

A few counts support this clonotype. The V call is TRBV7-8, the J call TRBJ1-5; 11 positions match TRBD1. Germline CDR1 is SGHVS and CDR2 is FQNEAQ. V lost 5 bases, J lost 6 bases, and 9 bases stayed unmatched. The CDR3 loop spans 16 amino acids. The CDR3 region has the DNA TGTGCCAGCAGCCTCCCGGGACAGGGGGAAAGTCAGCCCCAGCATTTT. Its protein is CASSLPGQGESQPQHF.

The chain has TRBV18 and TRBJ1-4; 8 nucleotides match TRBD1. The CDR3 length is 16 residues. The V gene end was trimmed by 6 bases and the J gene end by 8 bases; junction bases not matched to a gene: 14. From germline, CDR1 is KGHSH and CDR2 LQKENI. CDR3 sequence: CASSSSAGTGVEKLFF. The DNA of the CDR3 is TGTGCCAGCTCCTCCTCAGCCGGGACAGGAGTGGAAAAACTGTTTTTT.

This chain links TRBV3-1 with TRBJ2-1, with D hard to call. There are 12 residues in the CDR3. The V gene lost 2 bases and the J gene lost 6 bases, with 5 bases spanning the gap. Germline loops: CDR1 LGHDT, CDR2 YNNKEL (reference sequence). The CDR3 region has the DNA TGTGCCAGCAGCCAACGAAGCAATGAGCAGTTCTTC. Protein: CASSQRSNEQFF.

Only a few counts were recorded for this clonotype. V is TRBV20-1 and J is TRBJ1-2; a weak D match, TRBD1 (6 bases). Germline CDR1 and CDR2: DFQATT and SNEGSKA (reference sequence). V was trimmed by 4 bases and J by 4 bases, leaving 13 bases between them. This CDR3 has 13 amino acids. CDR3 bases: TGCAGTGCTACAGGGGACACCATCTATGGCTACACCTTC. It yields the protein CSATGDTIYGYTF.

Here the CDR3 DNA reads TGTGCCAGCAGCCCGCGAACTAGCGGGAGGCCTCCTAGCACAGATACGCAGTATTTT. This codes for CASSPRTSGRPPSTDTQYF. V is TRBV7-3 and J is TRBJ2-3; 12 bases are a match to TRBD2. CDR1 is SGHTA and CDR2 is FQGTGA in the germline V gene. The ends lost 5 bases at V and 0 bases at J; junction bases unmatched: 12. The CDR3 runs to 19 residues.

This clonotype was detected a few times. The chain carries TRBV6-5 and TRBJ2-3, with 11 bases lining up with TRBD2. With 6 bases clipped from V and 11 bases from J, the junction kept 4 bases outside the gene matches. The V gene's germline CDR1 is MNHEY and CDR2 SVGAGI. CDR3 length: 12 amino acids. The CDR3 DNA reads TGTGCCAGCAGCCTTAGCGGGGGGGGGCAGTATTTT. Amino acid sequence: CASSLSGGGQYF.

CDR3 amino acids: CASARFGTGGGYGYTF. CDR3 in DNA: TGTGCCAGTGCCCGATTCGGGACAGGGGGCGGCTATGGCTACACCTTC. The chain joins TRBV12-3 or TRBV12-4 to TRBJ1-2; 12 bases fit TRBD1. This CDR3 has 16 amino acids. The V and J ends lost 9 bases and 4 bases, in that order; junction bases with no gene match: 12.

At least ten counts were recorded for this clonotype. The rearrangement joins TRBV20-1 to TRBJ2-7; 9 positions agree with TRBD2. CDR3 length: 14 amino acids. V lost 1 base to trimming and J lost 3 bases; unmatched junction nucleotides: 4. In germline, CDR1 is DFQATT, CDR2 SNEGSKA (reference sequence). The CDR3: CSARGVTSGYEQYF. Here the CDR3 DNA reads TGCAGTGCTAGAGGTGTGACTAGCGGCTACGAGCAGTACTTC.